Following are 27 T cell receptor beta chains from one sample sequenced in a study of long-term antiretroviral therapy in people with HIV. Version v3.0 of the immunoSEQ assay was performed at survey level. Here immunoSEQ multiplex PCR was the method, and the copy in TCRdb shows in-frame clones only, minus some. The profile shows about 20,000 clones, approximately 80% of them singletons. Source: unsorted PBMCs, taken 0.2 years after starting antiretroviral therapy. The receptors were gathered from a woman aged 40 to 55 with HIV.

The chain carries TRBV4-2 and TRBJ2-7; 7 bases match TRBD1. V shed 1 base, J shed 5 bases, and the junction held 5 bases outside the gene matches. This CDR3 region has 14 residues. CDR1 LGHNA and CDR2 YNFKEQ come from the germline V gene. The CDR3 DNA is TGTGCCAGCAGCCAAGTTAAAGGGGGCGACGAGCAGTACTTC. It yields the protein CASSQVKGGDEQYF.

V is TRBV30 and J is TRBJ1-1; D is uncertain. This CDR3 has 13 amino acids. Deletions cut 4 bases from V and 5 bases from J, with 14 bases between. Looked up from germline, CDR1 is GTSNPN and CDR2 is SVGIG (reference sequence). CDR3 in amino acids: CAWKRQVETEAFF. CDR3 DNA sequence: TGTGCCTGGAAGCGACAAGTAGAAACTGAAGCTTTCTTT.

J is TRBJ2-1 and V is TRBV27; 7 bases align to TRBD2. The CDR3 length is 13 residues. Germline-derived CDR1 and CDR2 are MNHEY and SMNVEV (reference sequence). The ends lost 8 bases at V and 4 bases at J; junction bases unmatched: 5. As DNA, the CDR3 is TGTGCCAGCGCTTGGGGGGGTTACAATGAGCAGTTCTTC. Protein product: CASAWGGYNEQFF.

This sequence joins TRBV9 and TRBJ2-2, with D unclear. V lost 3 bases and J lost 4, with 13 bases in between. Germline CDR1 SGDLS, CDR2 YYNGEE. The CDR3 runs to 15 residues. The CDR3 spells CASSDPQFSTGELFF. In DNA, the CDR3 is TGTGCCAGCAGCGATCCCCAATTCTCCACCGGGGAGCTGTTTTTT.

This clone was detected only once. This sequence joins TRBV7-9 and TRBJ2-3; D uncertain. Germline values: CDR1 SEHNR, CDR2 FQNEAQ (reference sequence). The CDR3 runs 10 residues. V shed 8 bases and J shed 6 bases, with 6 bases lying between them. CDR3 region: CASDVDTQYF. The CDR3 nucleotides are TGTGCCAGCGATGTGGATACGCAGTATTTT.

This clone was picked up a small number of times. The chain recombines TRBV29-1 with TRBJ1-5; D gene uncertain. Looked up from germline, CDR1 is SQVTM and CDR2 is ANQGSEA. The CDR3 spans 15 residues. Trimming took off 4 bases at V and 2 bases at J, with 15 bases between the two ends. CDR3 DNA sequence: TGCAGCGTTGCTGACGGTCTTTTGGGCAATCAGCCCCAGCATTTT. Translation: CSVADGLLGNQPQHF.

V and J are TRBV4-2 and TRBJ1-5; the D is unclear. The germline V gene has CDR1 LGHNA and CDR2 YNFKEQ. V dropped 4 bases and J dropped 4 bases, with 14 bases sitting between them. The CDR3 consists of 15 residues. CDR3 nucleotides: TGTGCCAGCAGCCCGGAGGACGGAAAAAATCAGCCCCAGCATTTT. The encoded protein is CASSPEDGKNQPQHF.

The rearrangement links TRBV11-2 to TRBJ2-2; D unclear. Germline CDR1 reads SGHAT; CDR2 reads FQNNGV. The CDR3 length is 14 residues. Trimming stripped 5 bases from V and 1 base from J, with 8 bases between. CDR3 in amino acids: CASSLDVNTGELFF. CDR3 in DNA: TGTGCCAGCAGCCTCGACGTGAACACCGGGGAGCTGTTTTTT.

This chain connects TRBV7-9 to TRBJ2-7; D ambiguous. Trimming removed 4 bases from V and 2 bases from J, with 6 bases in between. The germline gives CDR1 SEHNR, CDR2 FQNEAQ (reference sequence). The CDR3 has 12 amino acids. Here the CDR3 reads CASSSRTYEQYF. CDR3 coding DNA: TGTGCCAGCAGCTCCCGAACCTACGAGCAGTACTTC.

The chain couples TRBV29-1 to TRBJ2-2; the D is unclear. The germline V gene encodes CDR1 SQVTM and CDR2 ANQGSEA. Trimming took 7 bases from V and 4 from J, leaving 16 bases between them. This CDR3 has 14 amino acids. Here the CDR3 reads CSGLIGIGTGELFF. The CDR3 DNA reads TGCAGCGGTCTGATTGGGATAGGCACCGGGGAGCTGTTTTTT.

The CDR3 DNA is TGCGCCAGCAGCCAAGCTTCCCCGGGGGAGAGGAGTAAGAATGAAAAACTGTTTTTT. Its translation: CASSQASPGERSKNEKLFF. The rearrangement links TRBV4-1 to TRBJ1-4, with D maybe TRBD1 (5 bases). CDR3 length: 19 amino acids. CDR1 and CDR2 from the germline V gene are MGHRA and YSYEKL. V shed 1 base and J shed 5 bases, with 23 bases lying between them.

The chain combines TRBV5-1 with TRBJ2-5; 7 bases agree with TRBD2. In germline, CDR1 is SGHRS, CDR2 YFSETQ. This CDR3 is 13 amino acids long. V shed 4 bases and J 5 bases; nucleotides not matched to a gene: 5. In DNA, the CDR3 is TGCGCCAGCAGCATAGGACTAGTTGAGACCCAGTACTTC. Protein sequence: CASSIGLVETQYF. The complete variable domain, with remaining parts taken from reference TRBV5-1 and TRBJ2-5, reads KAGVTQTPRYLIKTRGQQVTLSCSPISGHRSVSWYQQTPGQGLQFLFEYFSETQRNKGNFPGRFSGRQFSNSRSEMNVSTLELGDSALYLCASSIGLVETQYFGPGTRLLVL.

The rearrangement joins TRBV4-1 to TRBJ1-1, with D perhaps TRBD1 (5 bases). Trimming pared 0 bases from V and 4 bases from J, leaving 9 bases between. In germline, CDR1 is MGHRA, CDR2 YSYEKL. The CDR3 spans 14 residues. This CDR3 is CASSQERGVTEAFF. CDR3 coding DNA: TGCGCCAGCAGCCAAGAACGGGGGGTCACTGAAGCTTTCTTT.

The chain recombines TRBV19 with TRBJ2-1; D may be TRBD2 (5 bases). Germline-derived CDR1 and CDR2 are LNHDA and SQIVND (reference sequence). Between the trimmed V and J ends, which lost 8 bases and 0 bases, there was a span of 11 bases. This CDR3 contains 14 residues. CDR3 amino acids: CASGLDGSYNEQFF. CDR3 bases: TGTGCCAGTGGACTCGATGGCTCCTACAATGAGCAGTTCTTC. Combining the CDR3 with reference TRBV19 and TRBJ2-1 gives the whole variable domain DGGITQSPKYLFRKEGQNVTLSCEQNLNHDAMYWYRQDPGQGLRLIYYSQIVNDFQKGDIAEGYSVSREKKESFPLTVTSAQKNPTAFYLCASGLDGSYNEQFFGPGTRLTVL.

This clone has just one count. The chain is built from TRBV15 and TRBJ1-5, with 7 nucleotides matching TRBD1. V gave up 3 bases and J gave up 11 bases; unmatched junction bases: 19. The germline gives CDR1 LNHNV, CDR2 YYDKDF (reference sequence). This CDR3 spans 17 amino acids. In nucleotides, the CDR3 is TGTGCCACCAGCAGCAGATTACCGACAGGGCAGATTTCGACCCAGCATTTT. Protein sequence: CATSSRLPTGQISTQHF. The complete variable domain, with remaining parts taken from reference TRBV15 and TRBJ1-5, reads DAMVIQNPRYQVTQFGKPVTLSCSQTLNHNVMYWYQQKSSQAPKLLFHYYDKDFNNEADTPDNFQSRRPNTSFCFLDIRSPGLGDTAMYLCATSSRLPTGQISTQHFGDGTRLSIL.

The gene calls are TRBV7-8 and TRBJ2-2; no clear D. Trimming removed 5 bases at V and 3 bases at J, with 10 bases between. The CDR3 consists of 14 residues. Germline loops: CDR1 SGHVS, CDR2 FQNEAQ. CDR3 in amino acids: CASSQRQDTGELFF. The CDR3 DNA reads as TGTGCCAGCAGCCAGAGGCAAGACACCGGGGAGCTGTTTTTT.

The chain combines TRBV27 with TRBJ2-3; D may be TRBD1 or TRBD2 (5 bases each). Germline V gene sequence: CDR1 MNHEY, CDR2 SMNVEV (reference sequence). There are 16 residues in the CDR3. Trimming stripped 8 bases from V and 1 base from J, with 19 bases between. The CDR3 spells CASGLGVPWGTDTQYF. The CDR3 DNA reads as TGTGCCAGCGGCCTGGGGGTCCCTTGGGGCACAGATACGCAGTATTTT.

The V call is TRBV2, the J call TRBJ2-5; D is unresolved. This CDR3 contains 15 residues. Germline assignment: CDR1 SNHLY and CDR2 FYNNEI. V was pared by 2 bases and J by 2 bases, with 12 bases between. The CDR3 here is CASSEKGSRQETQYF. CDR3 DNA sequence: TGTGCCAGCAGTGAAAAGGGATCCCGGCAAGAGACCCAGTACTTC. Drawing the rest from reference TRBV2 and TRBJ2-5, the complete variable domain is EPEVTQTPSHQVTQMGQEVILRCVPISNHLYFYWYRQILGQKVEFLVSFYNNEISEKSEIFDDQFSVERPDGSNFTLKIRSTKLEDSAMYFCASSEKGSRQETQYFGPGTRLLVL.

This clone occurred a few times. The chain is built from TRBV14 and TRBJ1-6; D unclear. CDR1 and CDR2 (germline): SGHDN, FVKESK. The ends were cut back, 4 bases at V and 4 bases at J, with 8 bases in the middle. This CDR3 is 14 amino acids long. The chain's CDR3 is CASSPGVYNSPLHF. The DNA of the CDR3 is TGTGCCAGCAGCCCTGGGGTGTATAATTCACCCCTCCACTTT.

The chain couples TRBV11-2 to TRBJ2-7; the D gene is possibly TRBD1 (6 bases). The CDR3 extends over 15 amino acids. The V gene lost 2 bases and the J gene lost 6 bases, with 17 bases spanning the gap. CDR1 SGHAT and CDR2 FQNNGV come from the germline V gene. CDR3 coding DNA: TGTGCCAGCAGCTTAACCCCAATACAGGGTGGCGAGCAGTACTTC. This gives the protein CASSLTPIQGGEQYF.

This clone was detected once. The rearrangement joins TRBV5-4 to TRBJ2-6; no clear D. CDR3 length: 18 residues. CDR1 is SGHNT and CDR2 is YYREEE in the germline V gene (reference sequence). Trimming left V 4 bases short and J 0 bases short, with 17 bases between. This CDR3 is CASSQIQRSLSGANVLTF. DNA of the CDR3: TGTGCCAGCAGCCAAATTCAGAGGAGTCTCTCTGGGGCCAACGTCCTGACTTTC.

This clone has a single count. The rearrangement links TRBV11-2 to TRBJ1-4, with D possibly matching TRBD1 (5 bases). The germline V gene encodes CDR1 SGHAT and CDR2 FQNNGV. The CDR3 is 15 residues long. V gave up 1 base and J gave up 8 bases, with 14 bases separating them. The CDR3 region is CASSLGARGDEKLFF. CDR3 coding DNA: TGTGCCAGCAGCTTAGGGGCACGGGGGGACGAAAAACTGTTTTTT.

This clone appeared a few times. This chain uses TRBV5-6 with TRBJ1-4; D is perhaps TRBD1 (6 bases). Germline CDR1 and CDR2: SGHDT and YYEEEE. Trimming shortened V by 4 bases and J by 8 bases, and 12 bases separated the two germline ends. This CDR3 has 13 residues. CDR3 amino acids: CASSVRGGEKLFF. The CDR3 DNA is TGTGCCAGCAGCGTCAGGGGAGGCGAAAAACTGTTTTTT.

The rearrangement uses TRBV11-3 and TRBJ2-7; D may be TRBD1 (6 bases). V dropped 1 base and J dropped 6 bases, with 10 bases sitting between them. Germline CDR1 and CDR2: SGHNT and YENEEA. The CDR3 is 13 amino acids. The CDR3 region has the DNA TGTGCCAGCAGCTTAGCAGGGGACGCCGAGCAGTACTTC. Protein product: CASSLAGDAEQYF.

This chain joins TRBV5-1 and TRBJ1-2; the match to TRBD1 covers 11 bases. Germline CDR1 and CDR2: SGHRS and YFSETQ. There are 14 residues in the CDR3. J gave up 4 bases and V 4 bases, and 3 bases lay outside the gene matches. Here the CDR3 DNA reads TGCGCCAGCAGCCCCGGGACAGGGGGCTATGGCTACACCTTC. Protein sequence: CASSPGTGGYGYTF.

CDR3 region: CASSPNRDRENSPLHF. The CDR3 region has the DNA TGCGCCAGCAGCCCCAACCGGGACAGGGAGAATTCACCCCTCCACTTT. The gene calls are TRBV5-1 and TRBJ1-6; TRBD1 matches 9 bases. Germline values: CDR1 SGHRS, CDR2 YFSETQ. The junction had 9 bases not matched to a gene; V was cut back by 4 bases and J by 7 bases. The CDR3 covers 16 residues.

V gene TRBV2 combines with J gene TRBJ1-2; D is undetermined. The CDR3 has 15 residues. Germline CDR1 reads SNHLY; CDR2 reads FYNNEI. The V end lost 5 bases, the J end lost 6 bases, and 19 bases lay between the germline ends. CDR3 DNA sequence: TGTGCCAGCAGTAACCAGGTAGTTCCTGTAAATGGCTACACCTTC. Translated: CASSNQVVPVNGYTF. The full variable domain, with the rest looked up from reference TRBV2 and TRBJ1-2, is EPEVTQTPSHQVTQMGQEVILRCVPISNHLYFYWYRQILGQKVEFLVSFYNNEISEKSEIFDDQFSVERPDGSNFTLKIRSTKLEDSAMYFCASSNQVVPVNGYTFGSGTRLTVV.